The sequence of this TCR beta chain was determined in a study of blood T cell repertoires in COVID-19. On the study more broadly: Samples came from the United States, Italy and Spain, spanning acute and convalescent COVID-19.

Generated by immunoSEQ multiplex PCR, the TCRdb table keeps only in-frame clones and is missing some. The sample consists of nearly 110,000 clones, more than 80% of them appearing once. The CDR3 has 16 amino acids. CDR1 and CDR2 (germline): MNHEY, SVGEGT. The V gene lost 1 base and the J gene lost 1 base, with 13 bases spanning the gap. The TCR sequence derives from a woman aged 55-69 years with acute or convalescent COVID-19. V gene TRBV6-2 or TRBV6-3 combines with J gene TRBJ2-5, with D tentatively TRBD1 (6 bases). The sequencing sample was made of peripheral blood. As DNA, the CDR3 is TGTGCCAGCAGTTACTTTTTCGGGGACATCCAAGAGACCCAGTACTTC. It encodes CASSYFFGDIQETQYF.